This is a list of T cell receptor beta chains from one sample in a study of blood T cells in healthy people across ages. MiXCR, run by TCRdb on the 5' RACE reads, gives a single entry per CDR3 protein. Among 540,000 or so distinct CDR3 sequences, around 24% were seen once, and the ten largest hold 8.7%. These data were also filed under a second study, of T cells of mothers and their children.

What was sequenced was blood. Receptors originate from a boy aged 5-17 years in good health. The CDR3 runs from the conserved cysteine through the conserved F or W. The size entry is marked missing in some rows and otherwise reads once, few, many or a size class.

v_call clone_size cdr3_aa
TRBV9 few CASSVEPNGGTEAFF
TRBV5-1 many CASSLEVGRMNTEAFF
TRBV6-5 . CASSYSRPGVEQFF
TRBV29-1 few CSVEDRVHWMNTEAFF
TRBV28 few CASSFPLETQYF
TRBV6-2/TRBV6-3 . CASSYRVGTQYF
TRBV3-1 . CASSLRAGLGIQYF
TRBV5-1 few CASSHIADTQYF
TRBV7-8 . CAGSSIGRVYGGELFF
TRBV30 few CAWGAEIAAYEQYF
TRBV4-1 . CASSQAVGENTEAFF
TRBV6-5 many CASSQDKNPYGYTF
TRBV7-9 . CASHSSSSTQYF
TRBV20-1 . CSARDYFPGGLGEPYEQYF
TRBV28 few CANSQTSRDTDTQYF
TRBV9 . CASSVADRARSYNEQFF
TRBV19 . CASARDGSYNEQFF
TRBV7-7 . CASSSGQGASDTQYF
TRBV7-9 few CAISGEYDYGYTF
TRBV2 . CARESGHALSRNTIYF
TRBV28 . CASSPFRGLGSYEQYF
TRBV3-1 . CASSPTSGTAYEQYF
TRBV29-1 . CSVEEYNREQFF
TRBV20-1 few CSASPPVEQYF
TRBV11-1 . CASTPASGYYNEQFF
TRBV18 . CASSPGTATPNGYF
TRBV11-2 . CASSENNYYGYTF
TRBV9 . CASSAGSGGPGDEQFF
TRBV12-3/TRBV12-4 . CASSLRQAQYF
TRBV11-3 . CASSPSNRANEQFF
TRBV20-1 few CSVYEGAKNIQYF
TRBV5-1 few CASSTGTEDYEQYF
TRBV12-3/TRBV12-4 . CASSLDPWAGQNYNEQFF